This T cell receptor beta chain was captured in a study of memory CD4+ T cells and cytomegalovirus serostatus. Of note for this clone: What it binds is not known.

General study results and limits: About 40% of the roughly 150 known CMV-associated TCRbeta sequences appeared in CD4+ memory. Suggested: most of the CMV-linked TCR signature lies in CD4+ memory cells.

Trimming took off 8 bases at V and 5 bases at J, with 19 bases between the two ends. CDR3 length: 14 amino acids. Germline CDR1 and CDR2: SGDLS and YYNGEE. Single viable CD3+CD4+CD8-CD45RO+ cells were sorted as the memory CD4+ T cells. CMV serostatus came from serum IgG against pp150, pp28, p38, p52. Per the original methods: Out-of-frame sequences were removed, leaving about 2,300,000 distinct TCRbeta sequences. Generated by immunoSEQ multiplex PCR, the TCRdb table keeps only in-frame clones and is missing some. V, J and clone size derive from that table, while D and trimming were established from the DNA sequence. Here the sample spans fewer than 90,000 clones, roughly three quarters being singletons.

What was sequenced was memory CD4+ T cells from blood. The chain uses TRBV9 and TRBJ2-5, with D unclear. The source is an adult in good health and CMV-seropositive. Here the CDR3 DNA reads TGTGCCAGTACCCCGTGGCTGGCATGGGAGACCCAGTACTTC. Protein sequence: CASTPWLAWETQYF.